Listed below are T cell receptor beta chains from one sample, sequenced in a study of identical twins. A single record per CDR3 protein comes from TCRdb applying MiXCR to the 5' RACE reads. This sample has about 450,000 distinct CDR3 sequences; about a fifth occur once, and the top ten carry 9% to 15%. The sample was naive T cells sorted from blood. The origin of the receptors is a man aged 45-60 years in good health. Both conserved end residues are part of each CDR3. The order of the fields is J gene, clone size, V gene, D gene, CDR3 protein, CDR3 DNA. D genes are given only for firm matches. Size tells how often a clone was seen (once, few, many) or the class of an expanded clone, and some rows leave it out.

J gene: TRBJ2-7
clone size: few
V gene: TRBV21-1
D gene: NA
CDR3 protein: CASSSGKAGGAYEQYF
CDR3 DNA: TGTGCCAGCAGCTCCGGGAAGGCAGGGGGCGCTTACGAGCAGTACTTC

J gene: TRBJ2-3
clone size: many
V gene: TRBV7-6
D gene: TRBD1
CDR3 protein: CASSSGQGTDTQYF
CDR3 DNA: TGTGCCAGCAGCTCGGGACAGGGTACAGATACGCAGTATTTT

J gene: TRBJ2-3
clone size: NA
V gene: TRBV20-1
D gene: TRBD1
CDR3 protein: CSARGGPGQGVDTQYF
CDR3 DNA: TGCAGTGCTAGAGGCGGACCGGGACAGGGTGTAGATACGCAGTATTTT

J gene: TRBJ1-5
clone size: few
V gene: TRBV10-3
D gene: TRBD1
CDR3 protein: CASRDRSYSNQPQHF
CDR3 DNA: TGTGCCTCCCGGGACAGGAGCTATAGCAATCAGCCCCAGCATTTT

J gene: TRBJ2-4
clone size: many
V gene: TRBV4-2
D gene: TRBD1
CDR3 protein: CASSQTPRGNIQYF
CDR3 DNA: TGTGCCAGCAGCCAAACGCCCAGGGGGAACATTCAGTACTTC

J gene: TRBJ2-1
clone size: many
V gene: TRBV7-9
D gene: NA
CDR3 protein: CASSLGAYNEQFF
CDR3 DNA: TGTGCCAGCAGCTTAGGGGCATACAATGAGCAGTTCTTC

J gene: TRBJ1-2
clone size: NA
V gene: TRBV6-1
D gene: TRBD1
CDR3 protein: CASSETGGNYGYTF
CDR3 DNA: TGTGCCAGCAGTGAAACAGGGGGCAACTATGGCTACACCTTC

J gene: TRBJ1-5
clone size: many
V gene: TRBV12-3/TRBV12-4
D gene: NA
CDR3 protein: CASSLSAPQHF
CDR3 DNA: TGTGCCAGCAGTTTAAGTGCGCCCCAGCATTTT

J gene: TRBJ2-5
clone size: many
V gene: TRBV20-1
D gene: NA
CDR3 protein: CSAPEPITKETQYF
CDR3 DNA: TGCAGTGCCCCAGAGCCTATAACCAAAGAGACCCAGTACTTC

J gene: TRBJ2-3
clone size: many
V gene: TRBV29-1
D gene: NA
CDR3 protein: CSVEPTVPDTQYF
CDR3 DNA: TGCAGCGTTGAACCGACAGTTCCAGATACGCAGTATTTT

J gene: TRBJ2-5
clone size: NA
V gene: TRBV29-1
D gene: NA
CDR3 protein: CSVQALQETQYF
CDR3 DNA: TGCAGCGTTCAAGCGCTCCAAGAGACCCAGTACTTC

J gene: TRBJ2-3
clone size: NA
V gene: TRBV27
D gene: NA
CDR3 protein: CASSRGTANTDTQYF
CDR3 DNA: TGTGCCAGCAGTCGGGGGACAGCGAACACAGATACGCAGTATTTT

J gene: TRBJ1-2
clone size: NA
V gene: TRBV20-1
D gene: NA
CDR3 protein: CSARVAGGAAYGYTF
CDR3 DNA: TGCAGTGCTAGAGTGGCGGGGGGCGCGGCCTATGGCTACACCTTC

J gene: TRBJ2-5
clone size: NA
V gene: TRBV6-5
D gene: NA
CDR3 protein: CASSYSTWDVWSQETQYF
CDR3 DNA: TGTGCCAGCAGTTACTCGACTTGGGACGTTTGGTCCCAAGAGACCCAGTACTTC

J gene: TRBJ2-7
clone size: NA
V gene: TRBV29-1
D gene: TRBD2
CDR3 protein: CSVFYRGRETYEQYF
CDR3 DNA: TGCAGCGTTTTTTATCGCGGGAGGGAAACCTACGAGCAGTACTTC

J gene: TRBJ1-1
clone size: NA
V gene: TRBV30
D gene: NA
CDR3 protein: CAWSVSTGVNTEAFF
CDR3 DNA: TGTGCCTGGAGTGTATCGACGGGGGTGAACACTGAAGCTTTCTTT